The next 32 T cell receptor beta chains were all read from a single sample in a study of blood T cells in healthy people across ages. For the second PCR, which ran for about 6 to 12 cycles, a sample-barcoded 5' primer and a J-beta primer mix were used. TCRdb analysed the 5' RACE reads with MiXCR anew, one entry per CDR3 protein. The table lists hundreds of thousands of distinct CDR3 sequences, 20% to 25% of them singletons. These data are also associated with another study on T cells of mothers and their children.

Specimen: blood. These receptor sequences come from a boy aged 10-17 years in good health.

The chain recombines TRBV10-3 with TRBJ1-1, with D possibly TRBD1 on 5 matching bases. Germline values: CDR1 ENHRY, CDR2 SYGVKD. V lost 0 bases to trimming and J lost 4 bases, with 15 bases between them. The CDR3 extends over 16 amino acids. DNA for the CDR3: TGTGCCATCAGTGAGTCTGTAACTGAGGGACCCACTGAAGCTTTCTTT. As protein: CAISESVTEGPTEAFF.

The gene calls are TRBV28 and TRBJ2-7, with 7 nucleotides matching TRBD1. With 6 bases clipped from V and 3 bases from J, the junction kept 11 bases outside the gene matches. Germline lookup yields CDR1 MDHEN and CDR2 SYDVKM. The CDR3 runs to 15 residues. The CDR3 sequence is CASRHLPSGGYEQYF. CDR3 DNA: TGTGCCAGCAGGCATCTACCGTCAGGGGGCTACGAGCAGTACTTC.

This clonotype was counted a few times. The chain couples TRBV4-1 to TRBJ1-5, with 9 bases lining up with TRBD1. The junction had 4 bases not matched to a gene; V was cut back by 4 bases and J by 6 bases. Germline CDR1 reads MGHRA; CDR2 reads YSYEKL. The length of the CDR3 is 14 residues. The CDR3: CASSRGQGSQPQHF. CDR3 nucleotides: TGCGCCAGCAGCCGGGGACAGGGCAGTCAGCCCCAGCATTTT.

This clonotype was counted between two and nine times. This chain joins TRBV10-3 and TRBJ2-7; 7 nucleotides line up with TRBD1. Germline trimming cut 0 bases from V and 8 bases from J; bases unmatched to any gene: 10. Germline-derived CDR1 and CDR2 are ENHRY and SYGVKD. This CDR3 spans 15 amino acids. The CDR3 nucleotides are TGTGCCATCAGTGAGTCCGGGACAGCCCTTACCAAGCAGTACTTC. This codes for CAISESGTALTKQYF.

This clonotype has a handful of counts. Mismatch with germline at one junction end may stem from a read error. This rearrangement joins TRBV7-9 to TRBJ2-7, with 9 bases matching TRBD1. CDR3 length: 15 amino acids. Germline lookup yields CDR1 SEHNR and CDR2 FQNEAQ (reference sequence). For the CDR3, the DNA is TGTGCCAGCAGCTTAGCACAGGGGGCCACCTACGAGCGGTACTTC. Protein: CASSLAQGATYERYF.

The V gene is TRBV5-1, the J gene TRBJ1-2, with a possible D match to TRBD1 (5 bases). The germline CDR1 and CDR2 sequences are SGHRS and YFSETQ. The CDR3 consists of 15 residues. V lost 4 bases to trimming and J lost 3 bases, with 16 bases between them. CDR3 nucleotide sequence: TGCGCCAGCAGCCCTCGGTGGGGGGTTGACTATGGCTACACCTTC. Amino acid sequence: CASSPRWGVDYGYTF.

This clonotype was seen more than once but under ten times. This chain uses TRBV7-2 with TRBJ2-6, with 7 bases aligning to TRBD1. CDR1 is SGHTA and CDR2 is FQGNSA in the germline V gene. The CDR3 has 18 amino acids. With 1 base clipped from V and 0 bases from J, the junction kept 6 bases outside the gene matches. The CDR3 region is CASSLGQGFPSGANVLTF. The CDR3 nucleotides read TGTGCCAGCAGCTTAGGACAGGGTTTCCCCTCTGGGGCCAACGTCCTGACTTTC.

This chain joins TRBV2 and TRBJ2-1; D is uncertain. V was clipped by 7 bases and J by 0 bases, with 16 bases between them. The CDR3 loop spans 16 amino acids. The germline V gene has CDR1 SNHLY and CDR2 FYNNEI. The CDR3 nucleotides are TGTGCCAGCACGGGCCTGGGGAAGGGCTCCTACAATGAGCAGTTCTTC. Encoded protein: CASTGLGKGSYNEQFF.

The gene calls are TRBV28 and TRBJ1-1, with 11 bases matching TRBD1. CDR3 length: 14 amino acids. With 8 bases clipped from V and 6 bases from J, the junction kept 8 bases outside the gene matches. CDR1 MDHEN and CDR2 SYDVKM come from the germline V gene. The CDR3 coding sequence is TGTGCCAGCCGAGGACAGGGGGCCGGGGCTGAAGCTTTCTTT. It yields the protein CASRGQGAGAEAFF. The full variable domain, completed using reference TRBV28 and TRBJ1-1, is DVKVTQSSRYLVKRTGEKVFLECVQDMDHENMFWYRQDPGLGLRLIYFSYDVKMKEKGDIPEGYSVSREKKERFSLILESASTNQTSMYLCASRGQGAGAEAFFGQGTRLTVV.

This clonotype occurred a few times. CDR3 region: CASSLGAGEGDTQYF. The CDR3, as DNA: TGTGCCAGCAGCTTAGGGGCAGGGGAGGGAGATACGCAGTATTTT. The chain uses TRBV7-2 and TRBJ2-3, with D tentatively TRBD2 (7 bases). Germline V gives CDR1 SGHTA, CDR2 FQGNSA. Trimming shortened V by 1 base and J by 5 bases, and 13 bases separated the two germline ends. This CDR3 region has 15 residues. Combining the CDR3 with reference TRBV7-2 and TRBJ2-3 gives the whole variable domain GAGVSQSPSNKVTEKGKDVELRCDPISGHTALYWYRQSLGQGLEFLIYFQGNSAPDKSGLPSDRFSAERTGGSVSTLTIQRTQQEDSAVYLCASSLGAGEGDTQYFGPGTRLTVL.

The chain combines TRBV7-2 with TRBJ1-4; D gene uncertain. Germline CDR1 reads SGHTA; CDR2 reads FQGNSA. The V end was cut by 3 bases, the J end by 12 bases, with 14 bases between. The CDR3 extends over 13 amino acids. DNA of the CDR3: TGTGCCAGCAGCTTTCGGGCGGGCGAACAACTGTTTTTT. Translation: CASSFRAGEQLFF. Complete variable domain (other parts from reference TRBV7-2 and TRBJ1-4): GAGVSQSPSNKVTEKGKDVELRCDPISGHTALYWYRQSLGQGLEFLIYFQGNSAPDKSGLPSDRFSAERTGGSVSTLTIQRTQQEDSAVYLCASSFRAGEQLFFGSGTQLSVL.

The V gene is TRBV7-2, the J gene TRBJ1-4, with 7 nucleotides matching TRBD1. Per germline, CDR1 SGHTA and CDR2 FQGNSA. Unmatched junction bases numbered 8, after V lost 6 bases and J lost 4 bases. This CDR3 is 15 amino acids long. The CDR3 DNA is TGTGCCAGCAGTGATCAGACAGGGCGTAATGAAAAACTGTTTTTT. Translation gives CASSDQTGRNEKLFF.

The chain recombines TRBV24-1 with TRBJ2-1, with D tentatively TRBD1 or TRBD2 (7 bases each). CDR1 KGHDR and CDR2 SFDVKD come from the germline V gene. This CDR3 has 17 residues. The V end lost 3 bases, the J end lost 3 bases, and 17 bases lay between the germline ends. The CDR3 region has the DNA TGTGCCACCAGTGATCCCGCAGGGGGGGCGGTCTACAATGAGCAGTTCTTC. The encoded protein is CATSDPAGGAVYNEQFF.

The CDR3 region has the DNA TGTGCCAGCAGAAGGACTAGCGGCCCCGGCTACAATGAGCAGTTCTTC. It translates to CASRRTSGPGYNEQFF. This chain uses TRBV12-3 or TRBV12-4 with TRBJ2-1, with 10 nucleotides matching TRBD2. J was trimmed by 3 bases and V by 6 bases; bases with no gene match: 8. The CDR3 covers 16 residues.

The sample holds a few counts of this clonotype. The rearrangement joins TRBV10-3 to TRBJ2-5, with D perhaps assigned TRBD1 or TRBD2 (5 bases each). The CDR3 is 15 amino acids. Germline-derived CDR1 and CDR2 are ENHRY and SYGVKD. V lost 3 bases, J lost 4 bases, and 15 bases lay in between. CDR3 protein: CAISESNRGRETQYF. Written as DNA, the CDR3 is TGTGCCATCAGTGAATCTAATCGGGGACGAGAGACCCAGTACTTC.

The chain has TRBV15 and TRBJ2-3; 8 bases are shared with TRBD2. The CDR3 totals 18 residues. V dropped 1 base and J dropped 3; count of bases not matched to a gene: 12. The germline CDR1 and CDR2 sequences are LNHNV and YYDKDF (reference sequence). The CDR3: CATSRASGSPLRTDTQYF. The CDR3 coding sequence is TGTGCCACCAGCAGAGCCAGCGGGAGTCCCCTTAGGACAGATACGCAGTATTTT.

The chain couples TRBV5-6 to TRBJ2-7; D might be TRBD1 (5 bases). V was clipped by 3 bases and J by 3 bases, with 13 bases between them. Per the germline V gene, CDR1 is SGHDT and CDR2 is YYEEEE. This CDR3 has 14 amino acids. The CDR3 bases are TGTGCCAGCAGCTCCATGGGGCTTTACTACGAGCAGTACTTC. As protein: CASSSMGLYYEQYF.

This clonotype turned up a few times. The chain employs TRBV28 and TRBJ2-2, with 7 bases matching TRBD2. This CDR3 has 19 residues. Germline CDR1 reads MDHEN; CDR2 reads SYDVKM. V dropped 6 bases and J dropped 1; count of bases not matched to a gene: 17. The CDR3 bases are TGTGCCAGCAGACCGGAGGGACTAAAAGATACGGGGAACACCGGGGAGCTGTTTTTT. Translation: CASRPEGLKDTGNTGELFF.

Only a few counts were recorded for this clonotype. The chain combines TRBV4-1 with TRBJ2-5, with D perhaps TRBD1 (5 bases). The J call is doubtful: the DNA matches TRBJ2-1 better. The germline V gene encodes CDR1 MGHRA and CDR2 YSYEKL. The CDR3 is 15 residues long. This CDR3 reads CASSQEGRAPNEQFF. For the CDR3, the DNA is TGCGCCAGCAGCCAAGAGGGGCGCGCACCCAATGAGCAGTTCTTC.

The rearrangement joins TRBV12-3 or TRBV12-4 to TRBJ2-2; D is unclear. The V gene lost 5 bases and the J gene lost 7 bases, with 11 bases spanning the gap. This CDR3 comprises 13 residues. The CDR3 DNA reads as TGTGCCAGCAGTGTAGGGCAAATCGGGGAGCTGTTTTTT. This encodes CASSVGQIGELFF.

This clonotype was observed a handful of times. CDR3 coding DNA: TGTGCCAGCAGGGAACGGGACAGTAGCAATCAGCCCCAGCATTTT. It yields the protein CASRERDSSNQPQHF. This sequence joins TRBV2 and TRBJ1-5, with 7 bases fitting TRBD1. Per germline, CDR1 SNHLY and CDR2 FYNNEI. V shed 6 bases and J 0 bases; nucleotides not matched to a gene: 5. CDR3 length equals 15 residues.

The chain carries TRBV7-8 and TRBJ1-5; D possibly corresponds to TRBD1 (6 bases). V was cut by 4 bases and J by 4 bases, with 11 bases left in between. CDR1 and CDR2 (germline): SGHVS, FQNEAQ. CDR3 length: 14 residues. CDR3 DNA sequence: TGTGCCAGCAGCTCAGGGGCCGTGAATCAGCCCCAGCATTTT. Its protein product is CASSSGAVNQPQHF.

This chain joins TRBV29-1 and TRBJ2-5, with D possibly being TRBD2 (5 bases). The DNA end is more similar to TRBJ2-7, so the J call may be wrong. CDR1 is SQVTM, CDR2 ANQGSEA, per germline. CDR3 length: 14 amino acids. CDR3 amino acids: CSVLARGGSYEQYF. CDR3 nucleotide sequence: TGCAGCGTCCTTGCCCGGGGTGGGTCCTACGAGCAGTACTTC.

There are a few counts of this clonotype. This chain uses TRBV7-8 with TRBJ2-6; 11 bases are a match to TRBD2. The length of the CDR3 is 18 residues. V gave up 4 bases and J gave up 2 bases; unmatched junction bases: 7. Germline V gene lookup returns CDR1 SGHVS and CDR2 FQNEAQ. The CDR3 region has the DNA TGTGCCAGCAGCTCGTTAGCGGGGGGGCCTCCTGGGGCCAACGTCCTGACTTTC. As protein: CASSSLAGGPPGANVLTF. The entire variable domain, with the rest obtained from reference TRBV7-8 and TRBJ2-6, is as follows: GAGVSQSPRYKVAKRGQDVALRCDPISGHVSLFWYQQALGQGPEFLTYFQNEAQLDKSGLPSDRFFAERPEGSVSTLKIQRTQQEDSAVYLCASSSLAGGPPGANVLTFGAGSRLTVL.

This clonotype was counted between two and nine times. J is TRBJ1-4 and V is TRBV29-1, with 9 nucleotides matching TRBD1. From germline, CDR1 is SQVTM and CDR2 ANQGSEA. CDR3 length: 14 residues. The ends lost 0 bases at V and 10 bases at J; junction bases unmatched: 6. The CDR3 reads CSVEEGQGVGKLFF. CDR3 nucleotides: TGCAGCGTTGAAGAGGGACAGGGTGTGGGAAAACTGTTTTTT.

This rearrangement joins TRBV7-2 to TRBJ2-1; 7 nucleotides line up with TRBD2. Per the germline V gene, CDR1 is SGHTA and CDR2 is FQGNSA. J gave up 1 base and V 3 bases, and 6 bases lay outside the gene matches. The CDR3 has 16 residues. The CDR3 here is CASSLQGGKSYNEQFF. As DNA, the CDR3 is TGTGCCAGCAGCTTGCAGGGAGGGAAGTCCTACAATGAGCAGTTCTTC.

Written as DNA, the CDR3 is TGCAGCGTTGAAGACAGCTTCTACGAGCAGTACTTC. Translating it yields CSVEDSFYEQYF. The J gene is TRBJ2-7, the V gene TRBV29-1, with no clear D. This CDR3 contains 12 residues. Trimming stripped 0 bases from V and 3 bases from J, with 6 bases between. CDR1 SQVTM and CDR2 ANQGSEA come from the germline V gene.

To note about this clonotype: Here the CDR3 omits its conserved ending phenylalanine or tryptophan, so a read error is the likely source. This chain links TRBV12-5 with TRBJ1-1; weak D call: TRBD1 (5 bases). CDR1 LGHNT and CDR2 FRNRAP come from the germline V gene. There are 17 residues in the CDR3. V gave up 2 bases and J gave up 2 bases, with 18 bases separating them. CDR3 sequence (DNA): TGTGCTAGTGGTTTGTCCGCGGGACCGGGGCTCAACACTGAAGCTTTCCTT. As protein: CASGLSAGPGLNTEAFL.

V and J are TRBV12-5 and TRBJ1-1; 7 positions match TRBD1. V dropped 5 bases and J dropped 0; count of bases not matched to a gene: 3. CDR1 and CDR2 (germline): LGHNT, FRNRAP. The CDR3 runs to 14 residues. CDR3 bases: TGTGCTAGTGGTGGGGACAGCATGAACACTGAAGCTTTCTTT. Encoded protein: CASGGDSMNTEAFF.

The chain uses TRBV5-5 and TRBJ2-5, with TRBD1 matching 8 bases. The J call is doubtful: the DNA matches TRBJ2-7 better. CDR3 length: 14 amino acids. Germline assignment: CDR1 SGHKS and CDR2 YYEKEE (reference sequence). As DNA, the CDR3 is TGTGCCAGCGCTCCAGGGGGCTTCTCCTACGAGCAGTACTTC. It translates to CASAPGGFSYEQYF.

This clonotype showed up just a few times. This chain links TRBV24-1 with TRBJ2-5; either TRBD1 or TRBD2 may fit D (5 bases each). Near its end, the DNA agrees better with TRBJ2-1, so the J call may be wrong. Germline lookup yields CDR1 KGHDR and CDR2 SFDVKD. The CDR3 is 14 residues long. For the CDR3, the DNA is TGTGCCACCAGTGGAGGGGCCGGTTACAATGAGCAGTTCTTC. As protein: CATSGGAGYNEQFF.

V is TRBV7-6 and J is TRBJ2-7; 10 bases match TRBD2. J was trimmed by 0 bases and V by 2 bases; bases with no gene match: 1. This CDR3 comprises 15 residues. Germline CDR1 SGHVS, CDR2 FNYEAQ. As DNA, the CDR3 is TGTGCCAGCAGCTTAAGCGGGGGGGACTCCTACGAGCAGTACTTC. Translated: CASSLSGGDSYEQYF.